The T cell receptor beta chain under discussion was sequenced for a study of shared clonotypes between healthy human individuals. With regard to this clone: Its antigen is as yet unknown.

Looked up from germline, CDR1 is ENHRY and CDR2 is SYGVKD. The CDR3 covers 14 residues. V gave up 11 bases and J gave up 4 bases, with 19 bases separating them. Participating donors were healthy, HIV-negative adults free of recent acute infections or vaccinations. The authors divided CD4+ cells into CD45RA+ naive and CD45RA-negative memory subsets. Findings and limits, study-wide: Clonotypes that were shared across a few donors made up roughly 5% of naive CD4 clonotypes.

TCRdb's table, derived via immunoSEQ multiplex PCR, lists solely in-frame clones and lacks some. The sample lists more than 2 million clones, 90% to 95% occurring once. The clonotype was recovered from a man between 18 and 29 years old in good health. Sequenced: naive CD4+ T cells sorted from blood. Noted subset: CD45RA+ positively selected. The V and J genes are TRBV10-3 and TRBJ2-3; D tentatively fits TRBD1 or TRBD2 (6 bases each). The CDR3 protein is CAHGGGRLADTQYF. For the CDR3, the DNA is TGTGCCCACGGAGGGGGGCGCCTCGCAGATACGCAGTATTTT.